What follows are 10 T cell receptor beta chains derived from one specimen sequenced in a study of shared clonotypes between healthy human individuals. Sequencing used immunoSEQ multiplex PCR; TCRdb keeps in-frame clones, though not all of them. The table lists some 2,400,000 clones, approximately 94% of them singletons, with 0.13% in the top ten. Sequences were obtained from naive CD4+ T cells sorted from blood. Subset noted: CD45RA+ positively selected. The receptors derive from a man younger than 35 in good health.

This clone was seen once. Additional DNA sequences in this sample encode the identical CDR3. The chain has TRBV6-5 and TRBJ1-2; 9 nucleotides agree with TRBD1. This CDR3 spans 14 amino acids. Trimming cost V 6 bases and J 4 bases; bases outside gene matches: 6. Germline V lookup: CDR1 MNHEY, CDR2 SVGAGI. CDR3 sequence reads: CASSRGQGTYGYTF. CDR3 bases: TGTGCCAGCAGCCGGGGACAGGGCACCTATGGCTACACCTTC.

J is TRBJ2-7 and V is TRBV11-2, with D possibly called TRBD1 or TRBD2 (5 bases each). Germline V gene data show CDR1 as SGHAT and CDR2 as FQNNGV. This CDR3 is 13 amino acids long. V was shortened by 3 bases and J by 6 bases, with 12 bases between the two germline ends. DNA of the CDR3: TGTGCCAGCAGCTTGGGACGGCACATCGAGCAGTACTTC. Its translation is CASSLGRHIEQYF. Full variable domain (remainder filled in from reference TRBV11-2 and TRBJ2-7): EAGVAQSPRYKIIEKRQSVAFWCNPISGHATLYWYQQILGQGPKLLIQFQNNGVVDDSQLPKDRFSAERLKGVDSTLKIQPAKLEDSAVYLCASSLGRHIEQYFGPGTRLTVT.

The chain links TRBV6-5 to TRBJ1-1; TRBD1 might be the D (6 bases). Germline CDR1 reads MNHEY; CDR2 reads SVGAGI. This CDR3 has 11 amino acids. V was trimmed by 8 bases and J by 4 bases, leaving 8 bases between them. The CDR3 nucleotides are TGTGCCAGCCAGGGGAGCACTGAAGCTTTCTTT. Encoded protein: CASQGSTEAFF.

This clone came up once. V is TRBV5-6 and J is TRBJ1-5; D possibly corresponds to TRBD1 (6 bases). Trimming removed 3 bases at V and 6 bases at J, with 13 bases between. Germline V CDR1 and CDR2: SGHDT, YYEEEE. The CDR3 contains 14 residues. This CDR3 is CASSWGAGGQPQHF. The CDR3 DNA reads TGTGCCAGCAGCTGGGGGGCAGGCGGTCAGCCCCAGCATTTT.

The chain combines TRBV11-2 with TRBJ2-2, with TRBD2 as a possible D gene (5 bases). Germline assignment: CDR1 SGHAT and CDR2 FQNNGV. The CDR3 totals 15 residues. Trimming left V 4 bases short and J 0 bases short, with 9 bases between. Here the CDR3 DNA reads TGTGCCAGCAGCTCCCGACTACCGAACACCGGGGAGCTGTTTTTT. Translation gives CASSSRLPNTGELFF. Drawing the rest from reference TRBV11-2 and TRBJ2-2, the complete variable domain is EAGVAQSPRYKIIEKRQSVAFWCNPISGHATLYWYQQILGQGPKLLIQFQNNGVVDDSQLPKDRFSAERLKGVDSTLKIQPAKLEDSAVYLCASSSRLPNTGELFFGEGSRLTVL.

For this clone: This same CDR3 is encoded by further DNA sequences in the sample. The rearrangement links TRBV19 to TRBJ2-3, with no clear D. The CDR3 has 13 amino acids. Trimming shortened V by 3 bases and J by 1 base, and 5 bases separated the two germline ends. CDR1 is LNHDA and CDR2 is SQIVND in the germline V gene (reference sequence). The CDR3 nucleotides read TGTGCCAGTAGTATCGGTGGCACAGATACGCAGTATTTT. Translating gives CASSIGGTDTQYF.

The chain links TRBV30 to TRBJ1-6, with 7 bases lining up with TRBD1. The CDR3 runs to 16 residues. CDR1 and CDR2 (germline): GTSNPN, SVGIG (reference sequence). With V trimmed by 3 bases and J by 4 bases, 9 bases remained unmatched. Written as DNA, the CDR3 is TGTGCCTGGAGACTACAGGGGACCTTTTATAATTCACCCCTCCACTTT. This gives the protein CAWRLQGTFYNSPLHF. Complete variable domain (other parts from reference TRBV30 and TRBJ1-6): SQTIHQWPATLVQPVGSPLSLECTVEGTSNPNLYWYRQAAGRGLQLLFYSVGIGQISSEVPQNLSASRPQDRQFILSSKKLLLSDSGFYLCAWRLQGTFYNSPLHFGNGTRLTVT.

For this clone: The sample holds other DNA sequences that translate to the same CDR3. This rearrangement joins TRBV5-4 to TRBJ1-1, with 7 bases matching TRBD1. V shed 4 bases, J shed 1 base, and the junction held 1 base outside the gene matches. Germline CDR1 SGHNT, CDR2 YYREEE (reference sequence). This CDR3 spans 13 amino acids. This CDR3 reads CASSRDRNTEAFF. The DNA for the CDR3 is TGTGCCAGCAGCCGGGACAGGAACACTGAAGCTTTCTTT.

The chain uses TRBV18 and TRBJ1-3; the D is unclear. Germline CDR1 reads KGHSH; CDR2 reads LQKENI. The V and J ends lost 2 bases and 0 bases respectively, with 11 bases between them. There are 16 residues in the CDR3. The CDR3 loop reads CASSPELPFSGNTIYF. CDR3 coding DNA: TGTGCCAGCTCACCAGAACTCCCGTTCTCTGGAAACACCATATATTTT.

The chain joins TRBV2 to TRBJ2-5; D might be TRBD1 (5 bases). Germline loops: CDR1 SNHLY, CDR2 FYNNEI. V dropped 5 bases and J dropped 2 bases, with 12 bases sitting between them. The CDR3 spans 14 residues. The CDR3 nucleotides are TGTGCCAGCAGTAGGGGCCAGAGACAAGAGACCCAGTACTTC. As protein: CASSRGQRQETQYF.